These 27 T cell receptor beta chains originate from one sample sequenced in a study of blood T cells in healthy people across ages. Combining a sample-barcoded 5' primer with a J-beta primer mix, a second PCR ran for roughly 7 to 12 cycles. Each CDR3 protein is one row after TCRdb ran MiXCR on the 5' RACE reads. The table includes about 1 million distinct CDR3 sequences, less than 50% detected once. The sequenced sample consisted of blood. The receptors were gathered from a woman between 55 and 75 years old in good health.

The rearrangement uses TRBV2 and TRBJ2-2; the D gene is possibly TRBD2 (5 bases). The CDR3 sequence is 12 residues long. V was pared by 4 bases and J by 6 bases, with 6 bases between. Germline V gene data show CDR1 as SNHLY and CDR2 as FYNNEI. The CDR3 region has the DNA TGTGCCAGCAGTGTTAGCGCCGGGGAGCTGTTTTTT. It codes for CASSVSAGELFF.

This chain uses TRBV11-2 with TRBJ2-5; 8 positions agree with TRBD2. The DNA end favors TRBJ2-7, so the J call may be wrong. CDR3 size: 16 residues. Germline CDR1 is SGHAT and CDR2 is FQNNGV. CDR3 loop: CASSLVSGGLGYEQYF. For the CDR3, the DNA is TGTGCCAGCAGCTTAGTGTCGGGGGGGCTGGGGTACGAGCAGTACTTC.

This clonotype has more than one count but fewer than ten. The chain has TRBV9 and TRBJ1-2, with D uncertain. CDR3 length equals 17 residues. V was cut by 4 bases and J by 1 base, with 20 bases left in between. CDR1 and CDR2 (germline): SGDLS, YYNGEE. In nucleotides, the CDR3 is TGTGCCAGCAGCCCACGCCGATGGGGAGCAAGTAACTATGGCTACACCTTC. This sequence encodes CASSPRRWGASNYGYTF.

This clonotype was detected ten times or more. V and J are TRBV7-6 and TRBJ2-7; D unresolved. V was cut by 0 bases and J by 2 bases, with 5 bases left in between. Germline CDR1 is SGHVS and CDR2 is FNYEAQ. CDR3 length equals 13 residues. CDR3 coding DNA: TGTGCCAGCAGCTTAGCAGAAACCTACGAGCAGTACTTC. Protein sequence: CASSLAETYEQYF. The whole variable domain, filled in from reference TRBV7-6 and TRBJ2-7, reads GAGVSQSPRYKVTKRGQDVALRCDPISGHVSLYWYRQALGQGPEFLTYFNYEAQQDKSGLPNDRFSAERPEGSISTLTIQRTEQRDSAMYRCASSLAETYEQYFGPGTRLTVT.

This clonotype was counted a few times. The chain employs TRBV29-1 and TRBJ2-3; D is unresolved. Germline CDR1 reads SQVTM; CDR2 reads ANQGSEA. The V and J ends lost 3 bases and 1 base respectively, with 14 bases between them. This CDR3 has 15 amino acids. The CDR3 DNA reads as TGCAGCGTTGAGGAAGGTGGGTTTGGCACAGATACGCAGTATTTT. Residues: CSVEEGGFGTDTQYF.

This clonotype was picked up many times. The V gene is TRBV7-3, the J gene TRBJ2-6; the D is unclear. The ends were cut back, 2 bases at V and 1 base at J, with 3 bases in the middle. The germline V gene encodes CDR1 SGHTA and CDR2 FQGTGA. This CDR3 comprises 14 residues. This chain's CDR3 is CASSLQSGANVLTF. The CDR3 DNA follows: TGTGCCAGCAGCTTACAGTCTGGGGCCAACGTCCTGACTTTC. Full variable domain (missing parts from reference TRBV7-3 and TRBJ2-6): GAGVSQTPSNKVTEKGKYVELRCDPISGHTALYWYRQSLGQGPEFLIYFQGTGAADDSGLPNDRFFAVRPEGSVSTLKIQRTERGDSAVYLCASSLQSGANVLTFGAGSRLTVL.

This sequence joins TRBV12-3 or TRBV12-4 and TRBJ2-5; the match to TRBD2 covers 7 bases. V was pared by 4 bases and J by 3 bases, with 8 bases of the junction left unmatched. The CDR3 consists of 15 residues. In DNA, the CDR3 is TGTGCCAGCAGTTCTGGAGCGGGATCCAAAGAGACCCAGTACTTC. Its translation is CASSSGAGSKETQYF.

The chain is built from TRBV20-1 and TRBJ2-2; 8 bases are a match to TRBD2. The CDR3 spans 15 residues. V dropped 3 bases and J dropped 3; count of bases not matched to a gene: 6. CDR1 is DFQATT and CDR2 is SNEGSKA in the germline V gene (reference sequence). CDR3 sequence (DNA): TGCAGTGCTAGTCGCCGGGAGGGGTACACCGGGGAGCTGTTTTTT. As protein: CSASRREGYTGELFF.

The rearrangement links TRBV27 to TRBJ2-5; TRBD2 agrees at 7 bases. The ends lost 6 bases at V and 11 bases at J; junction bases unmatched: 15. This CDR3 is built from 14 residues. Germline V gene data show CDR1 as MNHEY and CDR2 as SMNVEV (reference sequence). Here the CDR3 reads CASREGGNKYEQYF. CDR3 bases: TGTGCCAGCAGGGAGGGAGGGAATAAATATGAGCAGTACTTC.

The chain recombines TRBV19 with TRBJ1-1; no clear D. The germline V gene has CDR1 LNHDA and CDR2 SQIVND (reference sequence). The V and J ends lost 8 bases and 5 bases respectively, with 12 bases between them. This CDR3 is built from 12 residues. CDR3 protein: CASSSRRTEAFF. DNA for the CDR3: TGTGCCAGTTCGTCTAGAAGGACTGAAGCTTTCTTT.

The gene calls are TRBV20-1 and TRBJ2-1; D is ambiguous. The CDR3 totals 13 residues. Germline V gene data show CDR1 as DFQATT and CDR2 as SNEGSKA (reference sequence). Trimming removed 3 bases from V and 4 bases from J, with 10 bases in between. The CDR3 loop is CSARVTRYNEQFF. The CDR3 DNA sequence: TGCAGTGCTAGGGTGACTCGTTACAATGAGCAGTTCTTC.

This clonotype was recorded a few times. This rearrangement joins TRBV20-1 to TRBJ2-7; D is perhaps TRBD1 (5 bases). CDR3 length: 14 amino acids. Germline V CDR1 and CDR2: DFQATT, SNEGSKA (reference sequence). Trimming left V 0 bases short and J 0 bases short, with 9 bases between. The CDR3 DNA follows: TGCAGTGCTAGAGATCTAGGGGTCTCCTACGAGCAGTACTTC. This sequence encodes CSARDLGVSYEQYF.

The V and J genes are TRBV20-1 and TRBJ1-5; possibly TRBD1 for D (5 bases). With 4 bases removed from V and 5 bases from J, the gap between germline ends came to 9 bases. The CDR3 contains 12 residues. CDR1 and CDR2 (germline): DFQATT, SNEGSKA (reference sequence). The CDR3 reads CSAKKGDQPQHF. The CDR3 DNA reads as TGCAGTGCTAAAAAAGGGGATCAGCCCCAGCATTTT.

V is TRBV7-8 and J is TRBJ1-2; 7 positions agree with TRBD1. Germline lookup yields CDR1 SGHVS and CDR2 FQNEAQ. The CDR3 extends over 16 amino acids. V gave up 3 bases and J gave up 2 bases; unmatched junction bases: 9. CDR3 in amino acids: CASSFSVQGLNYGYTF. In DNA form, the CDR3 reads TGTGCCAGCAGCTTCAGCGTACAGGGGCTCAACTATGGCTACACCTTC. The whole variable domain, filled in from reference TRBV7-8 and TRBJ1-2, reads GAGVSQSPRYKVAKRGQDVALRCDPISGHVSLFWYQQALGQGPEFLTYFQNEAQLDKSGLPSDRFFAERPEGSVSTLKIQRTQQEDSAVYLCASSFSVQGLNYGYTFGSGTRLTVV.

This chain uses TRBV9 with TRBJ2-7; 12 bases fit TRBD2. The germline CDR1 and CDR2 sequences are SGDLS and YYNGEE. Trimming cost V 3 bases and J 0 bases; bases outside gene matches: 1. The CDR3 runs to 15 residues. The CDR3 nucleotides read TGTGCCAGCAGCGCGGGACTAGCGGGCTCCTACGAGCAGTACTTC. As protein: CASSAGLAGSYEQYF.

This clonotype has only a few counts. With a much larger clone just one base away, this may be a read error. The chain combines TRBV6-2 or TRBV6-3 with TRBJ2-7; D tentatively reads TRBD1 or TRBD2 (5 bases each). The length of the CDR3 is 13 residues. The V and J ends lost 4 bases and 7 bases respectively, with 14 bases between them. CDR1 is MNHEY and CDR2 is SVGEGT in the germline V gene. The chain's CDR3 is CASSSGTFNEQYF. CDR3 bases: TGTGCCAGCAGTTCTGGGACCTTCAATGAGCAGTACTTC.

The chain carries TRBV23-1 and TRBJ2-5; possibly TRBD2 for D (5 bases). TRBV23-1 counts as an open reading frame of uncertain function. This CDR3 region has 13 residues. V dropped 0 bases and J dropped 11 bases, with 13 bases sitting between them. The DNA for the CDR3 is TGCGCCAGCAGTCAATCGTGGGGTAGGGAGCAGTACTTC. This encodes CASSQSWGREQYF.

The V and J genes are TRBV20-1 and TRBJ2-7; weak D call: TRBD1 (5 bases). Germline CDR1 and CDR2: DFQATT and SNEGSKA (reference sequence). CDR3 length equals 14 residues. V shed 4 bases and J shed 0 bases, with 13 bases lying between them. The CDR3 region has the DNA TGCAGTGCTATGACTCTTAGGGGCTCCTACGAGCAGTACTTC. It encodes CSAMTLRGSYEQYF.

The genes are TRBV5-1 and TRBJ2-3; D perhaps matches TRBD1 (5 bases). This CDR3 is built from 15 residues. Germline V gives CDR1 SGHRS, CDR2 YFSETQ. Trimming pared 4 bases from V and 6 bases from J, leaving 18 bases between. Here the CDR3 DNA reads TGCGCCAGCAGCCCCATGACGGACACGAGGGATACGCAGTATTTT. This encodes CASSPMTDTRDTQYF.

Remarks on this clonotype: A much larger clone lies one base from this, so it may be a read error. The CDR3 region is CVSSQEYGSKDTQYF. The CDR3 DNA is TGTGTCAGCAGCCAAGAATACGGGAGTAAAGATACGCAGTATTTT. This sequence joins TRBV4-2 and TRBJ2-3; perhaps TRBD2 as D (6 bases). The CDR3 sequence is 15 residues long. Germline V gene lookup returns CDR1 LGHNA and CDR2 YNFKEQ.

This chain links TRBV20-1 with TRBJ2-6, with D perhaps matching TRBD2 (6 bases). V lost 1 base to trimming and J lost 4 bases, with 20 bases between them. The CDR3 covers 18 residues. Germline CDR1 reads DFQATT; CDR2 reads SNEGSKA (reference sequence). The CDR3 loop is CSARGIGGTASGANVLTF. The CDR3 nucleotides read TGCAGTGCTAGAGGGATAGGAGGGACGGCCTCAGGGGCCAACGTCCTGACTTTC.

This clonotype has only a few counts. Here the CDR3 reads CASNLGETQYF. In nucleotides, the CDR3 is TGTGCCAGCAATTTAGGAGAGACCCAGTACTTC. This chain joins TRBV6-1 and TRBJ2-5; the D is unclear. The CDR3 is 11 residues long. V gave up 7 bases and J gave up 4 bases, with 7 bases separating them. Per the germline V gene, CDR1 is MNHNS and CDR2 is SASEGT.

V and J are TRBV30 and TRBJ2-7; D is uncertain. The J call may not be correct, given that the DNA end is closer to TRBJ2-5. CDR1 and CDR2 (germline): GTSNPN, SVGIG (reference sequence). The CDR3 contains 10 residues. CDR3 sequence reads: CAWGSATQYF. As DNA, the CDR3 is TGTGCCTGGGGATCCGCGACCCAGTACTTC.

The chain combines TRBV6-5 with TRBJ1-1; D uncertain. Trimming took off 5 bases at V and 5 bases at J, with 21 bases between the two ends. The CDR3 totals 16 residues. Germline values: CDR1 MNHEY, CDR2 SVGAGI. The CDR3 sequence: CASSPRDSPTSTEAFF. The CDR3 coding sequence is TGTGCCAGCAGTCCACGGGATAGCCCAACAAGTACTGAAGCTTTCTTT.

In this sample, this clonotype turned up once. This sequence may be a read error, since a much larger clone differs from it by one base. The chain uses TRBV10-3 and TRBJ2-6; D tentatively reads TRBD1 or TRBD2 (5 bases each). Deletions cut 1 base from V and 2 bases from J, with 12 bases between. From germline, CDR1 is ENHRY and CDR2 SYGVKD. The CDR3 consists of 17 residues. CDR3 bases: TGTGCCATCAGTGAGTGGGACGGTGGACCTGGGGCCAACGTCCTGACTTTC. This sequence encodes CAISEWDGGPGANVLTF.

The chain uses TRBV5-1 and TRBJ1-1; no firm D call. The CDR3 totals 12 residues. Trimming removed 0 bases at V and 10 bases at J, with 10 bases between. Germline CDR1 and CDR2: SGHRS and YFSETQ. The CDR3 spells CASSLDGEAAFF. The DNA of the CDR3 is TGCGCCAGCAGCTTGGATGGGGAGGCAGCTTTCTTT.

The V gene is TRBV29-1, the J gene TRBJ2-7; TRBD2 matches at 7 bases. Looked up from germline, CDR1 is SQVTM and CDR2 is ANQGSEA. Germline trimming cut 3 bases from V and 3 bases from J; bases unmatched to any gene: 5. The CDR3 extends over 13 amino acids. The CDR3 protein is CSVEGREGYEQYF. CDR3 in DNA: TGCAGCGTTGAGGGCAGGGAGGGCTACGAGCAGTACTTC.